The present T cell receptor (beta chain) was sequenced within a study of T cell responses to AZD1222 COVID-19 vaccine. This clone was observed a single time. The antigen remains undetermined. Whole-study results and caveats: Breadth and depth of Spike-specific TCRs rose after two AZD1222 doses. It should be noted that donors were predominantly white British and more often female, and clonal diversity was possibly underestimated.

TCRdb's table, derived via immunoSEQ multiplex PCR, lists solely in-frame clones and lacks some. The table includes tens of thousands of clones, 92% detected once. The germline CDR1 and CDR2 sequences are LGHDT and YNNKEL (reference sequence). This CDR3 contains 15 residues. V gave up 2 bases and J gave up 8 bases; unmatched junction bases: 11. The sequence was collected from an adult who received the AZD1222 COVID-19 vaccine. This sample comprised peripheral blood, obtained 28 days after the second AZD1222 dose. The V call is TRBV3-1 (or the pseudogene TRBV3-2), the J call TRBJ1-2; 7 nucleotides agree with TRBD1. The CDR3 here is CASSQQGQLLGGYTF. The CDR3 nucleotides are TGTGCCAGCAGCCAACAGGGACAGCTGTTAGGGGGCTACACCTTC.